The entry that follows covers one TCR beta chain sequence. Original processing methods: Amplification from reference gene primers served as the basis for estimated nucleated cell counts. Produced via immunoSEQ multiplex PCR; TCRdb's table is partial and in-frame only. V and J calls and clone size come straight from that table; D and trimming were deduced from the DNA. The table records roughly 300,000 clones, 83% of them present only once. The entry originates in a study of blood T cell repertoires in COVID-19. CDR3 size: 14 residues. V lost 6 bases and J lost 6; bases outside the gene matches: 7. The V gene's germline CDR1 is LNHDA and CDR2 SQIVND (reference sequence).

The chain couples TRBV19 to TRBJ1-5, with 8 nucleotides matching TRBD1. The receptor's source is a woman aged 45-59 years who had recovered from COVID-19. Sequenced material: peripheral blood. CDR3 residues: CASSLETGVQPQHF. The CDR3 DNA sequence: TGTGCCAGTAGCCTCGAGACAGGGGTTCAGCCCCAGCATTTT.